The T cell receptor beta chain described here comes from a study of naive and memory T cell subsets. Regarding the study as a whole: Gini index rose across naive, CM, EM and EMRA in CD4 and CD8. Especially in CD8 cells, naive repertoires contained a few larger clonotypes, possibly CD45RA-re-expressing memory cells.

This clonotype was found a few times. What it binds is unknown. The beta constant-region primer was an equimolar mix of two oligonucleotides covering TRBC1 and TRBC2. The ligated cDNA underwent four PCR rounds using SP2 and nested alpha and beta constant-region primers. Ligation attached a single-stranded oligonucleotide with a 12-nucleotide UMI and the SP2 primer to the cDNA 3' end. Using its own MiXCR run on the UMI-ligation and nested PCR reads, TCRdb lists one record per CDR3 protein. Of some 83,000 distinct CDR3 sequences listed, over 8.5% are singletons. The CDR3 has 16 residues. The J segment lost 1 base and the V segment lost 5 bases, leaving 7 bases of the junction unmatched.

The sample taken for sequencing was naive CD8+ T cells from blood. The sequence was collected from a human donor in good health. The chain links TRBV12-3 or TRBV12-4 to TRBJ2-7; TRBD2 matches at 11 bases. The CDR3 loop reads CASSGWGTSGSYEQYF. The DNA of the CDR3 is TGTGCCAGCAGTGGATGGGGGACTAGCGGTTCCTACGAGCAGTACTTC.